A single T cell receptor beta chain is shown here with its context. Its target is not known. The germline CDR1 and CDR2 sequences are MNHEY and SMNVEV (reference sequence). V lost 2 bases, J lost 7 bases, and 10 bases stayed unmatched. The CDR3 consists of 15 residues. This specimen belongs to a study of Ad26.COV2.S vaccination and SARS-CoV-2 variants. Whole-study findings and limits: Across vaccine and placebo recipients, the breadth of non-spike TCRs was similar.

TCRdb's table, derived via immunoSEQ multiplex PCR, lists solely in-frame clones and lacks some. This table has a few hundred thousand clones, roughly 90% appearing once. Treatment described: some 20 received Ad26.COV2.S at low or high dose, single or two shots; 5 received placebo; per-sample allocation not given. Day 63 following the first vaccine or placebo injection was when the samples were taken. Sequences were derived from peripheral blood, sampled in a trial of Ad26.COV2.S vaccine versus placebo. The receptor was derived from a person aged 18-60 years who received the Ad26.COV2.S COVID-19 vaccine or a placebo. V is TRBV27 and J is TRBJ2-7; TRBD1 matches at 8 bases. Here the CDR3 DNA reads TGTGCCAGCAGTTTACCACTGGACAGGGTAGAGGAGCAGTACTTC. This translates into CASSLPLDRVEEQYF.